A selection of T cell receptor beta chains follows, all from one sample in a study of monozygotic twins with inflammatory bowel disease. TCRdb re-called the 5' RACE reads and gives one entry per CDR3 protein, without DNA. The sample table sets out 140,000 to 150,000 distinct CDR3 sequences. Source material: blood. Receptor source: a human donor with ulcerative colitis or Crohn's disease, or a healthy co-twin of an affected twin (not recorded which). Both conserved end residues are part of each CDR3.

>TRBJ2-1|TRBV27
CASSLERGVRREQFF
>TRBJ2-1|TRBV7-3
CASSLSSGLAYNEQFF
>TRBJ1-1|TRBV7-7
CASSLAENTEAFF
>TRBJ2-5|TRBV11-1
CASSRTSGRPRDFQETQYF
>TRBJ1-5|TRBV6-1
CASRVSGNNQPQHF
>TRBJ2-3|TRBV7-3
CASSLGLATPTDTQYF
>TRBJ2-5|TRBV4-3
CASSQGVTSRRETQYF
>TRBJ2-3|TRBV29-1
CSVDNRGSTDTQYF
>TRBJ1-1|TRBV6-2/TRBV6-3
CASSYSSSTNTDAFF
>TRBJ2-3|TRBV10-3
CAISSLGETGTQYF
>TRBJ2-7|TRBV7-2
CASSPAGGAEQYF
>TRBJ1-6|TRBV5-1
CASSSSRGNSPLHF
>TRBJ1-5|TRBV20-1
CSARDFAREVNQPQHF
>TRBJ1-4|TRBV7-9
CATRNSGQGDNEKLFF
>TRBJ1-5|TRBV12-3/TRBV12-4
CASSFGSNQPQHF
>TRBJ2-7|TRBV7-8
CASSLPGTSGDTYEQYF
>TRBJ2-1|TRBV7-8
CASSLGRRESGNEQFF
>TRBJ1-6|TRBV10-3
CAARDRGNSPLHF
>TRBJ2-1|TRBV20-1
CSASLAGVYDEQFF
>TRBJ1-2|TRBV5-5
CASSLQGRGGSYTF
>TRBJ2-1|TRBV5-1
CASSLPGVSSYNEQFF
>TRBJ2-1|TRBV11-2
CASSLFWGRKDAQSMNEQFF
>TRBJ1-1|TRBV20-1
CSARRPPNTEAFF
>TRBJ2-7|TRBV7-9
CASSANRDEQYF
>TRBJ2-5|TRBV27
CASSWGDNQQETQYF
>TRBJ1-5|TRBV27
CASRSGQFSNQPQHF
>TRBJ2-5|TRBV5-6
CASSFKGTQYF
>TRBJ1-3|TRBV27
CASREAGGAGNTIYF
>TRBJ1-1|TRBV6-5
CASSYKRDQTEAFF
>TRBJ1-2|TRBV5-1
CASSPDISYGYTF
>TRBJ2-2|TRBV6-2/TRBV6-3
CASSYVRPALNTGELFF
>TRBJ2-7|TRBV5-1
CASSTTGYEQYF
>TRBJ2-5|TRBV5-4
CASSLSTQETQYF
>TRBJ2-1|TRBV3-1
CASSQAESEQFF
>TRBJ1-6|TRBV10-3
CAISEGQGGSPLHF
>TRBJ2-5|TRBV5-1
CASSSPGQQETQYF
>TRBJ1-4|TRBV7-2
CASSDPGAGEKLFF